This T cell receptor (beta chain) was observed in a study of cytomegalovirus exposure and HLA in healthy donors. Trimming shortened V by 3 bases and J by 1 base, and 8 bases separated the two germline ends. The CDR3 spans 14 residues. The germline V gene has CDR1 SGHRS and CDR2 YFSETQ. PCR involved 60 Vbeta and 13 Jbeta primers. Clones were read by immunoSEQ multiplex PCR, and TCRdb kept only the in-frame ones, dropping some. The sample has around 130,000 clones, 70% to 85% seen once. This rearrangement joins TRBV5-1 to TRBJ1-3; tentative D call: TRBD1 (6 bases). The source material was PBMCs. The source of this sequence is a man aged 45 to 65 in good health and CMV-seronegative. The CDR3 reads CASSSQGSGNTIYF. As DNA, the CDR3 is TGCGCCAGCAGCTCCCAGGGGTCTGGAAACACCATATATTTT.